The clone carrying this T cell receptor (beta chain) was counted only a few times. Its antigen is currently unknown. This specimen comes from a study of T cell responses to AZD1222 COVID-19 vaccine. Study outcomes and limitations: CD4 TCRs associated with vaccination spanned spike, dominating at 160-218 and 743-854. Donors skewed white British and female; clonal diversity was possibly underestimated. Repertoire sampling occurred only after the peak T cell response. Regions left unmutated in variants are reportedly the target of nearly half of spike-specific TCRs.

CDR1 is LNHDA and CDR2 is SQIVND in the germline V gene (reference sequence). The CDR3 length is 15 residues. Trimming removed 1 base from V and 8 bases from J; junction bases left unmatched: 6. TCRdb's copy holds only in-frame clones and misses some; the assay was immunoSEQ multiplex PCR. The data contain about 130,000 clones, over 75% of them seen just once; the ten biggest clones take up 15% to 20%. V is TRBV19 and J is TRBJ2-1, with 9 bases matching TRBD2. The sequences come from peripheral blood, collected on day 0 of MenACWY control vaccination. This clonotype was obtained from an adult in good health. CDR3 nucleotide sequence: TGTGCCAGTAGTATAGGAAGTAGCGGGAGCGATGAGCAGTTCTTC. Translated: CASSIGSSGSDEQFF. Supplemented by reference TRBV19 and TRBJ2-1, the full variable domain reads DGGITQSPKYLFRKEGQNVTLSCEQNLNHDAMYWYRQDPGQGLRLIYYSQIVNDFQKGDIAEGYSVSREKKESFPLTVTSAQKNPTAFYLCASSIGSSGSDEQFFGPGTRLTVL.